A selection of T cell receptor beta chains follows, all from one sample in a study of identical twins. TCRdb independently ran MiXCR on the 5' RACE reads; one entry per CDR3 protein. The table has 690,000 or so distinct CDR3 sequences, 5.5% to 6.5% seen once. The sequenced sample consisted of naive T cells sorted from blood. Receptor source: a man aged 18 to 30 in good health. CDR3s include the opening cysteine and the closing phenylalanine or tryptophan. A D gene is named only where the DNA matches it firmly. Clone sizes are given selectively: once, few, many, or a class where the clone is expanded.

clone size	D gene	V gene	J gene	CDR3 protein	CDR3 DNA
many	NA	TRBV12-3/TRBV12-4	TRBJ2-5	CASSYTGPGETQYF	TGTGCCAGCAGTTATACAGGCCCAGGGGAGACCCAGTACTTC
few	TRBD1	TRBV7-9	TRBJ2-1	CASSTGTGPVYNEQFF	TGTGCCAGCAGCACGGGGACAGGACCAGTTTACAATGAGCAGTTCTTC
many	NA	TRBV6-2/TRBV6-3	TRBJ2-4	CASRLPGVNIQYF	TGTGCCAGTCGGCTCCCGGGGGTGAACATTCAGTACTTC
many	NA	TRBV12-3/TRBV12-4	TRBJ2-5	CASSLRGASAETQYF	TGTGCCAGCAGTTTAAGGGGGGCTAGCGCCGAGACCCAGTACTTC
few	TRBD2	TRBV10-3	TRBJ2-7	CAIQRGLAAQSGEQYF	TGTGCCATACAGAGGGGACTAGCGGCTCAATCGGGGGAGCAGTACTTC
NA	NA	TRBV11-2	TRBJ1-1	CASSPVGGWSTEAFF	TGTGCCAGCAGCCCCGTGGGGGGGTGGAGCACTGAAGCTTTCTTT
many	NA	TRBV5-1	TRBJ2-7	CASRLAGAQETREQYF	TGCGCCAGCCGACTCGCTGGTGCGCAGGAAACTAGAGAGCAGTACTTC
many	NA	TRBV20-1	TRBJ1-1	CSAKGRPSGLNVVAFF	TGCAGTGCTAAGGGCCGCCCCAGCGGACTAAACGTCGTAGCTTTCTTT
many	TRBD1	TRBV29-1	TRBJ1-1	CSVEARTGVTEAFF	TGCAGCGTTGAGGCCCGGACAGGGGTAACTGAAGCTTTCTTT
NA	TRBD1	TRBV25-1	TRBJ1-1	CASNATLHRDRGRNTEAFF	TGTGCCAGCAACGCTACTTTACACCGGGACAGGGGGCGAAACACTGAAGCTTTCTTT
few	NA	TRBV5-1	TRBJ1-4	CASSSSGKTNEKLFF	TGCGCCAGCAGCTCCTCAGGGAAGACTAATGAAAAACTGTTTTTT
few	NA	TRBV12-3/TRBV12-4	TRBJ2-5	CASSWGGRQETQYF	TGTGCCAGCAGCTGGGGGGGCCGGCAAGAGACCCAGTACTTC
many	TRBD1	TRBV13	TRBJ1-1	CASSSTGAEAFF	TGTGCCAGCAGCTCGACAGGGGCTGAAGCTTTCTTT
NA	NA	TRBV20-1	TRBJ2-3	CSASPGIGPSADTQYF	TGCAGTGCTAGCCCCGGGATTGGCCCCTCGGCAGATACGCAGTATTTT
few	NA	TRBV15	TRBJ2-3	CATSRAGVIDTQYF	TGTGCCACCAGCAGAGCGGGAGTGATAGATACGCAGTATTTT
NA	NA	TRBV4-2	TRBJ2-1	CASSQDLREQFF	TGTGCCAGCAGCCAAGATTTAAGGGAGCAGTTCTTC
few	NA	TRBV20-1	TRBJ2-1	CSAPPPGYAYNEQFF	TGCAGTGCTCCTCCCCCCGGGTACGCCTACAATGAGCAGTTCTTC
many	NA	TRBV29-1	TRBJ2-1	CSVEDLIAQTGRYNEQFF	TGCAGCGTTGAAGACCTAATCGCGCAGACAGGGAGGTACAATGAGCAGTTCTTC
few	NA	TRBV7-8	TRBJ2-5	CASSLDWQGIGGLQETQYF	TGTGCCAGCAGCTTAGATTGGCAGGGGATTGGGGGGCTCCAAGAGACCCAGTACTTC
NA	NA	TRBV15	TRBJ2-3	CATSRDQAVGADTQYF	TGTGCCACCAGCAGAGATCAGGCAGTGGGGGCGGATACGCAGTATTTT
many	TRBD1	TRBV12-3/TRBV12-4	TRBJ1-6	CASSRTGGYSPLHF	TGTGCCAGCAGTAGGACAGGGGGATATTCACCCCTCCACTTT
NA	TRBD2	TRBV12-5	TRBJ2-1	CASGLGPSGRALNEQFF	TGTGCTAGTGGTTTGGGACCCAGCGGGAGGGCCCTTAATGAGCAGTTCTTC
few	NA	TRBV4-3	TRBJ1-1	CASSHGRGLTEAFF	TGCGCCAGCAGCCATGGCAGGGGTTTGACTGAAGCTTTCTTT
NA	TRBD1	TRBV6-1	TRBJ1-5	CATKDPGQGLFYVQPQHF	TGTGCCACTAAGGATCCGGGACAGGGCCTTTTTTACGTTCAGCCCCAGCATTTT
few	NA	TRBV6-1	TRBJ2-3	CASSPYRMSGTDTQYF	TGTGCCAGCAGCCCTTACCGGATGTCCGGCACAGATACGCAGTATTTT
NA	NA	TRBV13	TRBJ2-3	CASSPSPGGGGDTQYF	TGTGCCAGCAGCCCCAGCCCCGGGGGCGGTGGGGATACGCAGTATTTT
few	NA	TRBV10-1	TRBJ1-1	CASSEGHRNTEAFF	TGCGCCAGCAGTGAGGGTCACAGGAACACTGAAGCTTTCTTT
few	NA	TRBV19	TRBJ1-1	CASSTPPAGVGTEAFF	TGTGCCAGTAGTACCCCTCCGGCCGGGGTGGGGACTGAAGCTTTCTTT
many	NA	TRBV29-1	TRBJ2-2	CSVLAANTGELFF	TGCAGCGTTTTGGCAGCGAACACCGGGGAGCTGTTTTTT
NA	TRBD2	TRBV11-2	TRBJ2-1	CASSSIGSSGDHGGEQFF	TGTGCCAGCAGCTCGATCGGGTCTAGCGGCGACCATGGAGGTGAGCAGTTCTTC